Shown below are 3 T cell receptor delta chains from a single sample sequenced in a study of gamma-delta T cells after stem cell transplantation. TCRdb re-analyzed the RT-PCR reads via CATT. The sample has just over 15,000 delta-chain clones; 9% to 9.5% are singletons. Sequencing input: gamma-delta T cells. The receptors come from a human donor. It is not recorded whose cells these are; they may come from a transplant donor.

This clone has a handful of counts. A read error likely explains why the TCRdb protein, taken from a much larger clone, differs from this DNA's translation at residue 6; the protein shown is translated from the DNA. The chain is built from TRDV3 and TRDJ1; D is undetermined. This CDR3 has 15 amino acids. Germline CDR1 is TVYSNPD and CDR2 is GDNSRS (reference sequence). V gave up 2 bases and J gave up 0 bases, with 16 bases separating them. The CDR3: CAFSLMPLYTDKLIF. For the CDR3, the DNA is TGTGCCTTTTCACTCATGCCGCTGTACACCGATAAACTCATCTTT.

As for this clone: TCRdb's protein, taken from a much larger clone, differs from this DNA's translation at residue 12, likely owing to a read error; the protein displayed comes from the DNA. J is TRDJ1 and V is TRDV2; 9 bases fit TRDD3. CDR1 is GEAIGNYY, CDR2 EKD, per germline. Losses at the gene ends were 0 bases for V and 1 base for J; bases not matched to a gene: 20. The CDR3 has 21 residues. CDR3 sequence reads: CACDTITGGPTPVAPTDKLIF. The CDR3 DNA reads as TGTGCCTGTGACACCATTACTGGGGGACCCACACCGGTTGCCCCCACCGATAAACTCATCTTT.

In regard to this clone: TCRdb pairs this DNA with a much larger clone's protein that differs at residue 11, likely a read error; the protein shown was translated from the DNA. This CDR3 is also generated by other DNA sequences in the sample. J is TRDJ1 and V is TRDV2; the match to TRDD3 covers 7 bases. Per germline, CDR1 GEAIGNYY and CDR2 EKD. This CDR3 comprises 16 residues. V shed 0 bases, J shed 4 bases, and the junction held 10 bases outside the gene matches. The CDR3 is CACDTVGDSMVDKLIF. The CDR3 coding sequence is TGTGCCTGTGACACCGTAGGGGATAGTATGGTCGATAAACTCATCTTT.